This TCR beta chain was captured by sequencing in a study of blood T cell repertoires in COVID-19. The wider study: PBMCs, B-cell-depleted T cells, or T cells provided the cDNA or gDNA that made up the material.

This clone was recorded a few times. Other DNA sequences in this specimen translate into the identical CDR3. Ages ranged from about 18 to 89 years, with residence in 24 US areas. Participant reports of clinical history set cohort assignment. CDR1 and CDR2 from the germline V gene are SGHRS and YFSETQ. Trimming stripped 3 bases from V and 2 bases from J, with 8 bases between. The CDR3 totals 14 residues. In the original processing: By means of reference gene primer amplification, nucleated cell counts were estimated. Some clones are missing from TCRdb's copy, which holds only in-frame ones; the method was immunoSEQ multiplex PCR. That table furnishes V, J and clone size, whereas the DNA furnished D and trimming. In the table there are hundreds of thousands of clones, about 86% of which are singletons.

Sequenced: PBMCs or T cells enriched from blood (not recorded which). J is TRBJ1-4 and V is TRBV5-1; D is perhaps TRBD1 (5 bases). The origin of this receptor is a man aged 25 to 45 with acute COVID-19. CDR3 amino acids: CASSSDSTNEKLFF. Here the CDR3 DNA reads TGCGCCAGCAGCTCCGACAGTACTAATGAAAAACTGTTTTTT.